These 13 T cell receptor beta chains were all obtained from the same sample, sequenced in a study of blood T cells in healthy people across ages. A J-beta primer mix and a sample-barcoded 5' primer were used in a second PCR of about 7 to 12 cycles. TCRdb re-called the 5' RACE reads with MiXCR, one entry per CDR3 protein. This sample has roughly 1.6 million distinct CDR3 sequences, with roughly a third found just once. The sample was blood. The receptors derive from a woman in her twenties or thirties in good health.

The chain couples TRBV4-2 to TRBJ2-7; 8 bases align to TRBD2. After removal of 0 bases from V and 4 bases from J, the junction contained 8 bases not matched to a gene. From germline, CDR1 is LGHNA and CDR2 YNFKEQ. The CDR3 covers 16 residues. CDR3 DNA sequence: TGTGCCAGCAGCCAAGATAGTACTAGCGGTATTTACGAGCAGTACTTC. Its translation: CASSQDSTSGIYEQYF.

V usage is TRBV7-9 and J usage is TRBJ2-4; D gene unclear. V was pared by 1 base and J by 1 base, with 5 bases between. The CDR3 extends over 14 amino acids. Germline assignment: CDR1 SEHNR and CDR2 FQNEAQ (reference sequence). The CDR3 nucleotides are TGTGCCAGCAGCTTAGAGGCGGCCAAAAACATTCAGTACTTC. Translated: CASSLEAAKNIQYF.

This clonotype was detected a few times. The CDR3 protein is CASSPAVETFTDTQYF. The CDR3 DNA is TGTGCCAGCAGTCCCGCGGTTGAAACTTTCACAGATACGCAGTATTTT. The chain joins TRBV2 to TRBJ2-3; D uncertain. Germline lookup yields CDR1 SNHLY and CDR2 FYNNEI. Trimming removed 5 bases at V and 2 bases at J, with 17 bases between. The CDR3 is made up of 16 amino acids. Filled out from reference TRBV2 and TRBJ2-3, the complete variable domain reads EPEVTQTPSHQVTQMGQEVILRCVPISNHLYFYWYRQILGQKVEFLVSFYNNEISEKSEIFDDQFSVERPDGSNFTLKIRSTKLEDSAMYFCASSPAVETFTDTQYFGPGTRLTVL.

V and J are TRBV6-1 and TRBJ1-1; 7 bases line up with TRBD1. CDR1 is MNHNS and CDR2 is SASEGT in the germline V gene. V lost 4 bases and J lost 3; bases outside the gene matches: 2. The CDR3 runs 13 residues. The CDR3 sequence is CASSGDRYTEAFF. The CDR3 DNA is TGTGCCAGCAGTGGGGACAGATACACTGAAGCTTTCTTT.

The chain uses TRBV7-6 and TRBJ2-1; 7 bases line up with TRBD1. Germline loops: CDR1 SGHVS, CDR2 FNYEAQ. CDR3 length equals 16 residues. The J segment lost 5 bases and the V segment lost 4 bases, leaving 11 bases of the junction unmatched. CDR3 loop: CASSSRGGLGNNEQFF. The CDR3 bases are TGTGCCAGCAGCTCTCGAGGGGGCCTGGGTAACAATGAGCAGTTCTTC.

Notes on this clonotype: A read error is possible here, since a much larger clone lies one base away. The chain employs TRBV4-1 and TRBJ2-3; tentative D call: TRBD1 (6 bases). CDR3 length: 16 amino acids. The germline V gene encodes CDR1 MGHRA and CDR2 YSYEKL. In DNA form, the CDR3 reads TGCACCAGCAGCCATGGGACAACCGCTAGCACAGATACGCAGTATTTT. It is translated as CTSSHGTTASTDTQYF.

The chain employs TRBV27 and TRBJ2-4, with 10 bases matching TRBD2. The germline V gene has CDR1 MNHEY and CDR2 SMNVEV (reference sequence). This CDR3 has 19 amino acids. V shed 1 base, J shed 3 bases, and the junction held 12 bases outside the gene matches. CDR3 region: CASSLYPAGGPGVKNIQYF. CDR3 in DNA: TGTGCCAGCAGTTTATATCCAGCGGGAGGGCCGGGGGTCAAAAACATTCAGTACTTC.

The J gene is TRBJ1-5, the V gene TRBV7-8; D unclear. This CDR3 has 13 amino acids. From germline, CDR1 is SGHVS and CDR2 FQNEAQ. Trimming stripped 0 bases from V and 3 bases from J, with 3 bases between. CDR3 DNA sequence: TGTGCCAGCAGCTTAGCGCACAATCAGCCCCAGCATTTT. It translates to CASSLAHNQPQHF.

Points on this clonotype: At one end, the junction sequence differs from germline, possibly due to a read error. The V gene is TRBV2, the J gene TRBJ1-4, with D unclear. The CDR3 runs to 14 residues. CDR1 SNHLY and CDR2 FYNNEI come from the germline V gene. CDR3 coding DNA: TGTGCCAGCAGGAGGACTGCAACTAATGAAAAACGGTTTTTT. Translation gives CASRRTATNEKRFF.

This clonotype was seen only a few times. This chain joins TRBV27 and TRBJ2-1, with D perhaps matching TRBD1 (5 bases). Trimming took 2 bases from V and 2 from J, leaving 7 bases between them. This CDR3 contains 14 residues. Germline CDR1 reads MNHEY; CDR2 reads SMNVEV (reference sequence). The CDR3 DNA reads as TGTGCCAGCAGTTTAACGACAGCCTACAATGAGCAGTTCTTC. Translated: CASSLTTAYNEQFF.

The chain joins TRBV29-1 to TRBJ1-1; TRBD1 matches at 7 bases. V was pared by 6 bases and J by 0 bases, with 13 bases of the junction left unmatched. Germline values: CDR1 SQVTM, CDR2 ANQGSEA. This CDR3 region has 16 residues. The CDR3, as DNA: TGCAGCGTAGCCATTCCGAGGACAGGTATGAACACTGAAGCTTTCTTT. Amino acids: CSVAIPRTGMNTEAFF.

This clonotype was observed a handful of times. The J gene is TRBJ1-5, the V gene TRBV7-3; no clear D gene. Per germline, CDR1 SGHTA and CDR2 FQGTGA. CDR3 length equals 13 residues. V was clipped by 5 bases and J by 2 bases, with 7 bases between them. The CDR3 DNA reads TGTGCCAGCAGCCACGAAGGCAATCAGCCCCAGCATTTT. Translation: CASSHEGNQPQHF. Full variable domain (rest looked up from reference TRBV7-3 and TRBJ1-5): GAGVSQTPSNKVTEKGKYVELRCDPISGHTALYWYRQSLGQGPEFLIYFQGTGAADDSGLPNDRFFAVRPEGSVSTLKIQRTERGDSAVYLCASSHEGNQPQHFGDGTRLSIL.

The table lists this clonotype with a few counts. The CDR3 nucleotides are TGTGCCAGCAGCCAGATGACAGGGACTAATTCACCCCTCCACTTT. Its translation is CASSQMTGTNSPLHF. The genes are TRBV14 and TRBJ1-6; 7 bases are a match to TRBD1. J gave up 6 bases and V 3 bases, and 5 bases lay outside the gene matches. CDR1 SGHDN and CDR2 FVKESK come from the germline V gene. The CDR3 consists of 15 residues.